The entry below describes one T cell receptor beta chain. This CDR3 is 16 amino acids long. This entry belongs to a study of OX40 agonist ivuxolimab in advanced cancers. Blood specimens came from baseline, cycle 4 day 1, and cycle 7 day 1. Using immunoSEQ multiplex PCR, the repertoire was profiled, and TCRdb retains in-frame clones only, with some absent. The sample contains around 68,000 clones, about 85% of which appear only once. This receptor was taken from an adult with an advanced solid tumor such as melanoma, head and neck, liver or kidney cancer. The J gene is TRBJ2-7, the V gene TRBV21-1; the listed D gene, TRBD2, was not tested against the DNA. TRBV21-1 is a listed pseudogene. Sequencing used CD4+ or CD8+ T cells sorted from blood, obtained in a trial of the OX40 agonist ivuxolimab. CDR3 in amino acids: CASSKRGKKSSYEQYF. The CDR3 DNA sequence: TGTGCCAGCAGCAAAAGAGGGAAAAAGAGCTCCTACGAGCAGTACTTC.